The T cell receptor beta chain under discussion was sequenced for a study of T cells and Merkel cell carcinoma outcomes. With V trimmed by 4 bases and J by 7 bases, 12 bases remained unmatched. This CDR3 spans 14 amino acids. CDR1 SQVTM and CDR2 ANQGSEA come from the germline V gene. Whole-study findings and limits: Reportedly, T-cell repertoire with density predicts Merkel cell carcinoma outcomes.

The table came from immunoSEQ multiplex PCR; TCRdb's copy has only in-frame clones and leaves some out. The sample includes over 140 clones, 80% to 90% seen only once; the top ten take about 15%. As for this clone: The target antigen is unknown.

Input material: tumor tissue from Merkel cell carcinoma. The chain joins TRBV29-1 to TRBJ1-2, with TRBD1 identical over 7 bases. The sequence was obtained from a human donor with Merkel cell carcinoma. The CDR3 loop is CSVGGQQGKRGYTF. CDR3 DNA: TGCAGCGTTGGGGGACAACAGGGGAAGCGTGGCTACACCTTC.